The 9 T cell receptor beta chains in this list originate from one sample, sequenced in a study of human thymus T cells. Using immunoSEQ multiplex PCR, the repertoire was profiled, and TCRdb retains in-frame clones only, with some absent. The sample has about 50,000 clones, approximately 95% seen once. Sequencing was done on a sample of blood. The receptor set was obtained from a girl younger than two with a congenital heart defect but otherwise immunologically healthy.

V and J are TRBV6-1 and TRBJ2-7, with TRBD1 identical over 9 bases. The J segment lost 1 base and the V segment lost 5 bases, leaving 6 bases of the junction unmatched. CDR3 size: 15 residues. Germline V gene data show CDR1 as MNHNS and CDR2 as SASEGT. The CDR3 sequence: CASSRTGTGSYEQYF. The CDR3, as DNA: TGTGCCAGCAGTCGAACCGGGACAGGGTCCTACGAGCAGTACTTC.

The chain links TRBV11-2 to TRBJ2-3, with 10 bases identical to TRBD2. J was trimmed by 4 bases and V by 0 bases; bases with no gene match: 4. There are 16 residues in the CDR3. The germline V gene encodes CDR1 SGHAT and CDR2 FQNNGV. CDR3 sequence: CASSLERSGRADTQYF. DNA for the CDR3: TGTGCCAGCAGCTTAGAGAGGAGCGGGAGGGCAGATACGCAGTATTTT. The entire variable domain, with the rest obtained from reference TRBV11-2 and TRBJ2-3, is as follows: EAGVAQSPRYKIIEKRQSVAFWCNPISGHATLYWYQQILGQGPKLLIQFQNNGVVDDSQLPKDRFSAERLKGVDSTLKIQPAKLEDSAVYLCASSLERSGRADTQYFGPGTRLTVL.

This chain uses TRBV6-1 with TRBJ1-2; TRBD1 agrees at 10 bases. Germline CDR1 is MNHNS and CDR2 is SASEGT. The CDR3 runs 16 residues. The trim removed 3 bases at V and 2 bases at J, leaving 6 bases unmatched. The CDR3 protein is CASSDGTGVWNYGYTF. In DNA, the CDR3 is TGTGCCAGCAGTGACGGGACAGGGGTTTGGAACTATGGCTACACCTTC.

The CDR3, as DNA: TGCGCCAGCAGCTCTAGCGGGACCCCCTACGAGCAGTACTTC. Protein sequence: CASSSSGTPYEQYF. The V call is TRBV5-1, the J call TRBJ2-7; TRBD2 agrees at 9 bases. Trimming removed 3 bases from V and 2 bases from J; junction bases left unmatched: 3. Germline lookup yields CDR1 SGHRS and CDR2 YFSETQ. This CDR3 is built from 14 residues. The full variable domain, rest sourced from reference TRBV5-1 and TRBJ2-7, is KAGVTQTPRYLIKTRGQQVTLSCSPISGHRSVSWYQQTPGQGLQFLFEYFSETQRNKGNFPGRFSGRQFSNSRSEMNVSTLELGDSALYLCASSSSGTPYEQYFGPGTRLTVT.

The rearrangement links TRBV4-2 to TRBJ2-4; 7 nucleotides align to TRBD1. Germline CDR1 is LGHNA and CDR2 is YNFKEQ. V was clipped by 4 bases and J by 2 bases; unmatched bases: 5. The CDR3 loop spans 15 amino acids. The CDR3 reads CASSLEGQPKNIQYF. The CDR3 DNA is TGTGCCAGCAGCCTCGAGGGACAGCCCAAAAACATTCAGTACTTC.

As DNA, the CDR3 is TGTGCCAGCAGTGAACCCCAGCGGGCCGCCAATGAGCAGTTCTTC. As protein: CASSEPQRAANEQFF. The chain is built from TRBV6-1 and TRBJ2-1, with D maybe TRBD2 (6 bases). Deletions cut 2 bases from V and 6 bases from J, with 14 bases between. Germline V gene sequence: CDR1 MNHNS, CDR2 SASEGT. This CDR3 has 15 residues.

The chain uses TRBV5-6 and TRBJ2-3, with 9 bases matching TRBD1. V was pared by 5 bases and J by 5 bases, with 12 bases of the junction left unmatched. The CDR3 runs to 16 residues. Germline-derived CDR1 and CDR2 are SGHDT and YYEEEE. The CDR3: CASSFRTGDRGDTQYF. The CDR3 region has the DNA TGTGCCAGCAGTTTCCGGACAGGGGATAGGGGAGATACGCAGTATTTT.

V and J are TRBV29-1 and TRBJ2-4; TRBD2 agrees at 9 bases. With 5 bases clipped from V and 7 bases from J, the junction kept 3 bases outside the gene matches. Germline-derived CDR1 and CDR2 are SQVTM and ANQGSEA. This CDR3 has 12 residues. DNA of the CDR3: TGCAGCGTTTTTAGCGGGAGTAACATTCAGTACTTC. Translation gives CSVFSGSNIQYF.

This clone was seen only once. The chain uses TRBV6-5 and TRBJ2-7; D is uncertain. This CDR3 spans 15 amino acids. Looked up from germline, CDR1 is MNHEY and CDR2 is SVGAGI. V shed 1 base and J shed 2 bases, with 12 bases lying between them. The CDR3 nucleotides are TGTGCCAGCAGTTACTTCCACAGCCCTGCCTACGAGCAGTACTTC. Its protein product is CASSYFHSPAYEQYF.